This entry describes one T cell receptor beta chain. The entry originates in a study of T cell clonotyping in hematopoietic cell transplantation. Some clones are missing from TCRdb's copy, which holds only in-frame ones; the method was immunoSEQ multiplex PCR. Of 10,000 to 15,000 clones listed, 75% to 95% are singletons. The germline V gene encodes CDR1 ENHRY and CDR2 SYGVKD. Trimming took 4 bases from V and 5 from J; bases not matched to a gene: 6. The CDR3 contains 14 residues. This receptor was obtained from a man younger than 40 in good health. Some clones in this sample may be carry-over from other donors' samples. Sequencing input: peripheral blood mononuclear cells. The chain employs TRBV10-3 and TRBJ2-3, with TRBD2 matching 7 bases. The DNA for the CDR3 is TGTGCCATCAGTGGGGCGGGGGTTCAAGATACGCAGTATTTT. Translation gives CAISGAGVQDTQYF.